This TCR beta chain was captured in a study of OX40 agonist ivuxolimab in advanced cancers. Study details: Recorded diagnoses for dose-escalation patients were hepatocellular carcinoma, melanoma, renal cell or head and neck cancer. Of mixed ages from 23 to 79 and averaging about 65 years, the group was over 80% male. Findings of the study overall: The 0.1-3.0 mg/kg partial responders had among the lowest clonal expansion.

As concerns this clone: Its cognate antigen is unknown.

The CDR3 is 15 amino acids. Trimming pared 4 bases from V and 1 base from J, leaving 15 bases between. Germline V gene lookup returns CDR1 SGHNT and CDR2 YYREEE (reference sequence). Here immunoSEQ multiplex PCR was the method, and the copy in TCRdb shows in-frame clones only, minus some. The table lists tens of thousands of clones, around 84% of them singletons. Specimen: CD4+ or CD8+ T cells sorted from blood, collected in a trial of the OX40 agonist ivuxolimab. The chain uses TRBV5-4 and TRBJ2-7, with D perhaps assigned TRBD1 or TRBD2 (6 bases each). The clonotype comes from an adult with an advanced solid tumor such as melanoma, head and neck, liver or kidney cancer. The CDR3 sequence is CASSTAGGLSYEQYF. In nucleotides, the CDR3 is TGTGCCAGCAGCACCGCCGGGGGCCTATCCTACGAGCAGTACTTC. The whole variable domain, remainder taken from reference TRBV5-4 and TRBJ2-7, is ETGVTQSPTHLIKTRGQQVTLRCSSQSGHNTVSWYQQALGQGPQFIFQYYREEENGRGNFPPRFSGLQFPNYSSELNVNALELDDSALYLCASSTAGGLSYEQYFGPGTRLTVT.